This T cell receptor (beta chain) stems from a study of shared clonotypes between healthy human individuals. In this sample, this clone turned up many times. This sample includes further DNA sequences coding for the same CDR3. The CDR3 consists of 12 residues. V lost 2 bases to trimming and J lost 0 bases, with 0 bases between them. Germline CDR1 and CDR2: KGHSH and LQKENI. Several immunoSEQ plates received, in even portions, the genomic DNA of each subset. Profiled with immunoSEQ multiplex PCR; TCRdb holds only in-frame clones, not every one. The repertoire holds some 1,100,000 clones, 78% seen once, with more than 0.45% in the top ten. Both subsets, CD45RA+ naive and CD45RA-negative memory, were split from the CD4+ cells.

The receptor was isolated from a man aged 18 to 30 in good health. Some clones in this sample may be carry-over from other donors' samples. Material: memory CD4+ T cells from PBMCs. The subset is: CD45RA-negative fraction. The rearrangement joins TRBV18 to TRBJ2-3; D remains ambiguous. CDR3 nucleotides: TGTGCCAGCTCACCAAGCACAGATACGCAGTATTTT. Protein product: CASSPSTDTQYF.